These T cell receptor beta chains were read from a single sample in a study of T cells after yellow fever vaccination. Using its own MiXCR run on the 5' RACE reads, TCRdb lists one record per CDR3 protein. The data hold about 110,000 distinct CDR3 sequences, with 8.4% observed a single time. The sample here was CD8+ T cells sorted from PBMCs, taken 45 days after the yellow fever booster vaccination. The origin of the receptors is a young man who received the YFV17D yellow fever vaccine. Both conserved end residues are part of each CDR3. D genes are given only for firm matches. A row's size may be missing; if present it is once, few, many or a size class.

J	D	V	size	DNA	CDR3
TRBJ2-2	-	TRBV3-1	-	TGTGCCAGCAGCCAAGACGGAGGGGCGGGCACCGGGGAGCTGTTTTTT	CASSQDGGAGTGELFF
TRBJ2-7	-	TRBV6-5	few	TGTGCCAGCAGTTACGGTAGTTCGTTTCGGGAGCAGTACTTC	CASSYGSSFREQYF
TRBJ2-5	-	TRBV4-3	many	TGCGCCAGCAGCCAAGCCGGGACGATCGGAGAGACCCAGTACTTC	CASSQAGTIGETQYF
TRBJ2-5	TRBD2	TRBV6-5	many	TGTGCCAGCAGTTTCCTAGCGGGAGGCGGGGAGACCCAGTACTTC	CASSFLAGGGETQYF
TRBJ2-1	TRBD2	TRBV25-1	many	TGTGCCAGCAGTGTACTAGCGTTTGAGCAGTTCTTC	CASSVLAFEQFF
TRBJ2-3	-	TRBV7-8	many	TGTGCCAGCAGCTTACTCAGGGGTGAAGATACGCAGTATTTT	CASSLLRGEDTQYF
TRBJ2-1	TRBD2	TRBV11-2	-	TGTGCCAGCAGCTCCGGGAGGGGGGAGGCGGAGTTCTTC	CASSSGRGEAEFF
TRBJ2-7	TRBD1	TRBV29-1	few	TGCAGCGTCCGACAGGGGCCTACCTACGAGCAGTACTTC	CSVRQGPTYEQYF
TRBJ2-7	TRBD2	TRBV5-1	few	TGCGCCAGCAAGGGGACTAGTTTCTACGAGCAGTACTTC	CASKGTSFYEQYF
TRBJ2-3	TRBD2	TRBV27	many	TGTGCCAGCAGTCCTCAAGCGGGAGGGCTGACAGATACGCAGTATTTT	CASSPQAGGLTDTQYF
TRBJ2-7	-	TRBV15	many	TGTGCCACCAGAGGGGATGGCAGCAGGGGAGCCTACGAGCAGTACTTC	CATRGDGSRGAYEQYF
TRBJ2-5	-	TRBV18	-	TGTGCCAGCTCAACTACTAGCAAAGAGACCCAGTACTTC	CASSTTSKETQYF
TRBJ2-3	-	TRBV11-2	few	TGTGCCAGCAGCTTTGAATTCACAGATACGCAGTATTTT	CASSFEFTDTQYF
TRBJ2-3	TRBD2	TRBV7-8	many	TGTGCCAGCAGCTTAATTAGCGGGATTCCAGATACGCAGTATTTT	CASSLISGIPDTQYF